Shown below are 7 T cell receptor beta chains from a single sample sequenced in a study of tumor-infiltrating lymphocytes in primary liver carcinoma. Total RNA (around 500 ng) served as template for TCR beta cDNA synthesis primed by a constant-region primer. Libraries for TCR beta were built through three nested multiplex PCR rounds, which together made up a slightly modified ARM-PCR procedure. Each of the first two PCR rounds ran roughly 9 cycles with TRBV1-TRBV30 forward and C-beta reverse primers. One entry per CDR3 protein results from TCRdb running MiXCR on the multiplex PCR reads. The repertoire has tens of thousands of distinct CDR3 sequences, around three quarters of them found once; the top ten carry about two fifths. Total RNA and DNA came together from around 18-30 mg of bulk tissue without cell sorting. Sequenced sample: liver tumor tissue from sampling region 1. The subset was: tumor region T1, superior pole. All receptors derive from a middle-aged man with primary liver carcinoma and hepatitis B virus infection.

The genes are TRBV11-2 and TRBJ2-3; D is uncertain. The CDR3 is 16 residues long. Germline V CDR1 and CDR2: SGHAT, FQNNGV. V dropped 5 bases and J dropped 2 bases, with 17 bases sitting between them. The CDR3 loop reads CASSRRPMKPTDTQYF. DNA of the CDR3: TGTGCCAGCAGCCGGCGACCCATGAAGCCCACAGATACGCAGTATTTT.

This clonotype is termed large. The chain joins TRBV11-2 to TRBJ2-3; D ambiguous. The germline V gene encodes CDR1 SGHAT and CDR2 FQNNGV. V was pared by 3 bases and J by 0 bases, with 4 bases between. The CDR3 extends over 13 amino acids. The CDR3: CASSLISTDTQYF. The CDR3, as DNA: TGTGCCAGCAGCTTGATTAGCACAGATACGCAGTATTTT.

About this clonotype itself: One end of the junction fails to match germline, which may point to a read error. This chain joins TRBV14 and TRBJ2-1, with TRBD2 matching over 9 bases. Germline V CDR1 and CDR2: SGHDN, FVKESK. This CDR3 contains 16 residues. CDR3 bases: TGTGCCAGCAGCCCGTGGGGGACTAGCATGGTTAATAAGCAGCTCTTC. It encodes CASSPWGTSMVNKQLF.

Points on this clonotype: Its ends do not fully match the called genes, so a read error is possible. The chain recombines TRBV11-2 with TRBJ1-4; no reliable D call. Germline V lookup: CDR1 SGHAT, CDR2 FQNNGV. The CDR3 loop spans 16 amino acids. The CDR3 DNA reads TGTGCCAGCAGCCCTGGCATAGCCCCAACTAATGAAAGACTGTTTTTT. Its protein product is CASSPGIAPTNERLFF.

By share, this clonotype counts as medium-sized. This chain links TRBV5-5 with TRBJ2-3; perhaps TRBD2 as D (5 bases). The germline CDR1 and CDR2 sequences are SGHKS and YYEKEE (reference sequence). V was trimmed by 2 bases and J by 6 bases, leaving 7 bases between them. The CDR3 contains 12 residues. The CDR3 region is CASSFGLDTQYF. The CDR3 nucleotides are TGTGCCAGCAGCTTTGGACTCGATACGCAGTATTTT.

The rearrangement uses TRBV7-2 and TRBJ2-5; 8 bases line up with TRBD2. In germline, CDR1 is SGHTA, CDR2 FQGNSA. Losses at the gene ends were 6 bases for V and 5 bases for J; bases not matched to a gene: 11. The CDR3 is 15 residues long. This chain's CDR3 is CASSFPGRASETQYF. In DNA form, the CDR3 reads TGTGCCAGCAGTTTCCCCGGGAGGGCCTCGGAGACCCAGTACTTC.

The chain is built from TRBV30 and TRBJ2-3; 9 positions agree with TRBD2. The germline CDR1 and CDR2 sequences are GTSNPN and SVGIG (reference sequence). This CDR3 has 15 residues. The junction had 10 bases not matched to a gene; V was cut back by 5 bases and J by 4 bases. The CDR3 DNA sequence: TGTGCCTGGTTTCGGGCGGGAGGGTCATCAGATACGCAGTATTTT. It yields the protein CAWFRAGGSSDTQYF.